Listed below are T cell receptor beta chains from one sample, sequenced in a study of T cell responses to AZD1222 COVID-19 vaccine. Sequencing was performed with immunoSEQ multiplex PCR; in TCRdb, only in-frame clones are kept and a portion is missing. Here the sample spans around 120,000 clones, 80% to 90% being singletons. The sample here was peripheral blood, taken on day 0 of MenACWY control vaccination. The receptors come from an adult in good health. Both conserved end residues are part of each CDR3. Each record gives: J gene, D gene, clone size, V gene, CDR3 protein, CDR3 DNA. A D gene is named only where the DNA matches it firmly. The listing skips clone size in some rows; elsewhere it reads once, few, many or a size class.

TRBJ2-4 TRBD2 . TRBV18 CASSLTGTSGGATKNIQYF TGTGCCAGCTCACTTACCGGGACTAGCGGGGGGGCGACCAAAAACATTCAGTACTTC
TRBJ1-1 . . TRBV5-4 CASSPQRGRDTEAFF TGTGCCAGCAGCCCTCAAAGGGGACGGGACACTGAAGCTTTCTTT
TRBJ1-2 . . TRBV6-5 CASSYSSREGYGYTF TGTGCCAGCAGTTACTCGAGTCGGGAAGGCTATGGCTACACCTTC
TRBJ2-7 TRBD1 . TRBV28 CASSLGGQGADEQYF TGTGCCAGCAGTCTAGGGGGTCAGGGGGCCGACGAGCAGTACTTC
TRBJ2-7 . . TRBV28 CASSLEVPYEQYF TGTGCCAGCAGTTTAGAGGTACCCTACGAGCAGTACTTC
TRBJ2-7 . . TRBV11-2 CASSWPSSYEQYF TGTGCCAGCAGCTGGCCAAGCTCCTACGAGCAGTACTTC
TRBJ1-4 . . TRBV1 CTSRKGQGEKLFF TGCACCAGCAGAAAAGGGCAGGGGGAAAAACTGTTTTTT
TRBJ1-1 . once TRBV7-2 CASSPRGGVTEAFF TGTGCCAGCAGCCCCCGAGGAGGGGTCACTGAAGCTTTCTTT
TRBJ1-3 TRBD1 . TRBV28 CASRPTRDRGNTIYF TGTGCCAGCAGGCCTACCCGGGACAGGGGAAACACCATATATTTT
TRBJ2-1 TRBD2 . TRBV5-1 CASSAGLAGGLADEQFF TGCGCCAGCAGCGCCGGACTAGCGGGGGGGCTGGCCGATGAGCAGTTCTTC
TRBJ2-7 TRBD2 . TRBV5-1 CASSFLAGSSYEQYF TGCGCCAGCAGCTTCCTAGCGGGGAGCTCCTACGAGCAGTACTTC
TRBJ2-5 . . TRBV2 CASSEEPRETQYF TGTGCCAGCAGTGAAGAGCCCCGAGAGACCCAGTACTTC
TRBJ2-7 . . TRBV7-2 CASSSQGGQDYEQYF TGTGCCAGCAGCTCTCAGGGGGGCCAGGACTACGAGCAGTACTTC
TRBJ1-2 . . TRBV24-1 CATSDPSVSYGYTF TGTGCCACCAGTGACCCCTCCGTTAGCTATGGCTACACCTTC
TRBJ1-2 . . TRBV12-3/TRBV12-4 CASRLTADYGYTF TGTGCCAGCAGGTTAACTGCAGACTATGGCTACACCTTC
TRBJ1-4 . . TRBV3-1/TRBV3-2 CASSPVGASEKLFF TGTGCCAGCAGCCCGGTGGGCGCATCCGAAAAACTGTTTTTT
TRBJ1-5 TRBD1 once TRBV10-3 CAISESTGGRLAGQPQHF TGTGCCATCAGTGAGTCTACAGGGGGCCGCCTGGCTGGTCAGCCCCAGCATTTT
TRBJ1-1 TRBD1 . TRBV5-5 CASSFFRGTEAFF TGTGCCAGCAGCTTTTTCAGGGGGACTGAAGCTTTCTTT
TRBJ2-2 TRBD1 few TRBV4-3 CASSQGTGGTTGELFF TGCGCCAGCAGCCAGGGGACAGGGGGCACCACCGGGGAGCTGTTTTTT
TRBJ1-1 . . TRBV25-1 CASKPSRLVLWGDTEAFF TGTGCCAGCAAACCCTCCCGACTGGTTCTTTGGGGAGACACTGAAGCTTTCTTT
TRBJ2-7 . . TRBV2 CASSGWDEQYF TGTGCCAGCAGTGGTTGGGACGAGCAGTACTTC
TRBJ2-1 . . TRBV29-1 CSVTPVRGGNNEQFF TGCAGCGTCACGCCGGTTCGGGGAGGAAACAATGAGCAGTTCTTC
TRBJ1-2 . once TRBV2 CASSAGYGYTF TGTGCCAGCAGTGCAGGGTATGGCTACACCTTC
TRBJ1-6 TRBD1 . TRBV18 CASSPVRQGNSPLHF TGTGCCAGCTCACCGGTTAGACAGGGGAATTCACCCCTCCACTTT
TRBJ2-3 . . TRBV15 CATSSTSGPSTDTQYF TGTGCCACCAGCAGCACGTCGGGACCAAGCACAGATACGCAGTATTTT
TRBJ1-1 . . TRBV3-1/TRBV3-2 CASSQEVDLEAFF TGTGCCAGCAGCCAAGAAGTGGACCTTGAAGCTTTCTTT
TRBJ1-4 TRBD1 . TRBV19 CASSQWDRGATNEKLFF TGTGCCAGTAGTCAATGGGACAGGGGAGCAACTAATGAAAAACTGTTTTTT
TRBJ1-1 . . TRBV4-2 CASSAFTNTEAFF TGTGCCAGCAGCGCCTTTACGAACACTGAAGCTTTCTTT
TRBJ2-7 TRBD2 once TRBV5-1 CASRLKGLAGFDGAYEQYF TGCGCCAGCAGGCTCAAGGGACTAGCGGGGTTCGATGGAGCCTACGAGCAGTACTTC
TRBJ2-7 TRBD1 . TRBV18 CASSPQGQGATYEQYF TGTGCCAGCTCACCTCAGGGACAGGGGGCAACCTACGAGCAGTACTTC
TRBJ2-5 TRBD2 once TRBV20-1 CSASAGEGFPQYF TGCAGTGCTAGTGCGGGGGAGGGGTTCCCCCAGTACTTC
TRBJ1-2 . . TRBV7-2 CASSLDGYGYTF TGTGCCAGCAGCTTAGACGGTTATGGCTACACCTTC
TRBJ1-4 . . TRBV5-1 CASSLKGGNEKLFF TGCGCCAGCAGCTTGAAAGGGGGTAATGAAAAACTGTTTTTT
TRBJ2-3 TRBD2 . TRBV18 CASSPPIPGGGDTQYF TGTGCCAGCTCACCACCGATCCCAGGCGGGGGAGATACGCAGTATTTT
TRBJ1-5 . . TRBV4-2 CASSQESYSNQPQHF TGTGCCAGCAGCCAAGAATCCTATAGCAATCAGCCCCAGCATTTT
TRBJ1-2 . . TRBV30 CAWSVSITNYGYTF TGTGCCTGGAGTGTCTCAATCACGAACTATGGCTACACCTTC
TRBJ2-4 TRBD1 . TRBV2 CASSLGTGNLNKNIQYF TGTGCCAGCAGTTTGGGGACAGGGAACCTAAACAAAAACATTCAGTACTTC